This T cell receptor (beta chain) originates from a study of shared clonotypes between healthy human individuals. General study results and limits: The study drew on few donors, limiting represented genetic and exposure-history diversity.

It was across several immunoSEQ plates that each subset's genomic DNA was evenly split. The method was immunoSEQ multiplex PCR; TCRdb's version includes in-frame clones alone and lacks a portion of them. The sample records about 2,500,000 clones, more than 90% being singletons. There were no recent acute infections or vaccinations among the donors, who were healthy HIV-negative adults. This clone was seen a single time. Its antigen is not known. The junction had 12 bases not matched to a gene; V was cut back by 1 base and J by 7 bases. Germline CDR1 LGHNA, CDR2 YSLEER. There are 16 residues in the CDR3.

Material for sequencing was naive CD4+ T cells sorted from blood. Noted subset: CD45RA+ positively selected. The sequence derives from a man aged 18 to 30 in good health. This chain links TRBV4-3 with TRBJ2-5; TRBD2 aligns across 7 bases. The CDR3 nucleotides are TGCGCCAGCAGCCAAGGGGGGAGGGCTTCATCGGGGACCCAGTACTTC. As protein: CASSQGGRASSGTQYF.